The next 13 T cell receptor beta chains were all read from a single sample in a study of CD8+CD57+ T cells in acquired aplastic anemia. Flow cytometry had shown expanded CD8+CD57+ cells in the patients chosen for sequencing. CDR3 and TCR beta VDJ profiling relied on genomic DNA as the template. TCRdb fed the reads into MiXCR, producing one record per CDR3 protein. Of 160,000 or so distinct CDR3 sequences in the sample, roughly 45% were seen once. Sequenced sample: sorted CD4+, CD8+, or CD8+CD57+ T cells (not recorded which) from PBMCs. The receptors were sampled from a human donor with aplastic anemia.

Written as DNA, the CDR3 is TGTGCCACCAGTGACGCTAGCGGGAGACACAATGAGCAGTTCTTC. Translated: CATSDASGRHNEQFF. V is TRBV24-1 and J is TRBJ2-1; 10 nucleotides align to TRBD2. This CDR3 has 15 amino acids. In germline, CDR1 is KGHDR, CDR2 SFDVKD. V dropped 4 bases and J dropped 5; count of bases not matched to a gene: 4.

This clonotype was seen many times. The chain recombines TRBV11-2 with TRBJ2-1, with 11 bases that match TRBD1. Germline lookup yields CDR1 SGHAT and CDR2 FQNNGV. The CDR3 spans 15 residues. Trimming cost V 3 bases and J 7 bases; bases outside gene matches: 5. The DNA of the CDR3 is TGTGCCAGCAGCTTTGGACAGGGGGCTGGTAATGAGCAGTTCTTC. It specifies CASSFGQGAGNEQFF.

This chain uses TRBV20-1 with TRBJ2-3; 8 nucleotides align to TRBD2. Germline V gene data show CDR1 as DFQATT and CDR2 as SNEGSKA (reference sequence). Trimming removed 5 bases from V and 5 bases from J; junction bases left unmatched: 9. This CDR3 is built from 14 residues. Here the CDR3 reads CSAPTSGRGDTQYF. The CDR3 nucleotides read TGCAGTGCTCCCACTAGCGGACGGGGAGATACGCAGTATTTT.

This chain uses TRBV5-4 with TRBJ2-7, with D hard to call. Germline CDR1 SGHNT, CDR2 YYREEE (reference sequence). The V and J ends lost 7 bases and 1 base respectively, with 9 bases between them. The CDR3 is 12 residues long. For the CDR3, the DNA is TGTGCCAGCGAGAAGGTTTCCTACGAGCAGTACTTC. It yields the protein CASEKVSYEQYF.

The chain's CDR3 is CASSGGQDNSPLHF. In DNA form, the CDR3 reads TGTGCCAGCAGCGGCGGGCAGGATAATTCACCCCTCCACTTT. This sequence joins TRBV5-4 and TRBJ1-6; no clear D gene. The CDR3 is 14 amino acids. V was cut by 4 bases and J by 5 bases, with 10 bases left in between. Germline V lookup: CDR1 SGHNT, CDR2 YYREEE (reference sequence).

CDR3 sequence: CASSPDPSQPQHF. CDR3 DNA sequence: TGTGCCAGCTCACCAGATCCGAGTCAGCCCCAGCATTTT. The chain links TRBV18 to TRBJ1-5; D unresolved. Trimming shortened V by 2 bases and J by 6 bases, and 8 bases separated the two germline ends. The CDR3 is 13 amino acids. The germline V gene has CDR1 KGHSH and CDR2 LQKENI. Together with reference TRBV18 and TRBJ1-5, the CDR3 gives the full variable domain: NAGVMQNPRHLVRRRGQEARLRCSPMKGHSHVYWYRQLPEEGLKFMVYLQKENIIDESGMPKERFSAEFPKEGPSILRIQQVVRGDSAAYFCASSPDPSQPQHFGDGTRLSIL.

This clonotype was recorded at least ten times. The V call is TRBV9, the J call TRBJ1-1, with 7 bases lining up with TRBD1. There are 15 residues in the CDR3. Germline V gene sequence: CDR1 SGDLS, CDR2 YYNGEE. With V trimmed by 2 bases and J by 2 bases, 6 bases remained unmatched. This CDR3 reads CASSVFDRVNTEAFF. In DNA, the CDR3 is TGTGCCAGCAGCGTGTTTGACAGGGTCAACACTGAAGCTTTCTTT.

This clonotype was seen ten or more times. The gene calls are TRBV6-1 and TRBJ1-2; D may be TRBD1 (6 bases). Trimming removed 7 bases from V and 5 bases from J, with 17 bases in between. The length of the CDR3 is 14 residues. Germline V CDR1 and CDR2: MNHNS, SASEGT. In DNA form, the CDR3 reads TGTGCCAGCACCCAAGTAGACAGGTCTTATGGCTACACCTTC. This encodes CASTQVDRSYGYTF.

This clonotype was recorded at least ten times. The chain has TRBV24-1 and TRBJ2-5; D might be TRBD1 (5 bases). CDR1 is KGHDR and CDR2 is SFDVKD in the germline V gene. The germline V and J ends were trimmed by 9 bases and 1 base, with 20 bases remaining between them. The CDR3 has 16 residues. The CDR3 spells CATGALSTPSQETQYF. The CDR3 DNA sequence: TGTGCCACCGGGGCCCTGTCGACACCTTCCCAAGAGACCCAGTACTTC.

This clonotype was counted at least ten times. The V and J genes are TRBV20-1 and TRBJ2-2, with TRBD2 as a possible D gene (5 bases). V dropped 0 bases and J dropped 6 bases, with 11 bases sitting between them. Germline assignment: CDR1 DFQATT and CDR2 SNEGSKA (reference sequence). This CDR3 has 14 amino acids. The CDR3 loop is CSARDTGIAGELFF. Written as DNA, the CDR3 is TGCAGTGCTAGAGATACGGGAATAGCCGGGGAGCTGTTTTTT.

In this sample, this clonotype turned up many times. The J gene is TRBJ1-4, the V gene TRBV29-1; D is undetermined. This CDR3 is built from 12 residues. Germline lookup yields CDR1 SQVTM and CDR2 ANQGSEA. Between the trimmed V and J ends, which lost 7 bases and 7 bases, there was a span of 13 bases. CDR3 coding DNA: TGCAGCGCCTCACTAGGCTCTGAAAAACTGTTTTTT. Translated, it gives CSASLGSEKLFF.

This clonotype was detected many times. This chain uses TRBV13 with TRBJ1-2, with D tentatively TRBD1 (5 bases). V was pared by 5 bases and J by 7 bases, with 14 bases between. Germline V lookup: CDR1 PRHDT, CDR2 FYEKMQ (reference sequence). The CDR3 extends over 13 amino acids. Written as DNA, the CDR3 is TGTGCCAGCAGCCCGTCGGGGCTGGGTGGCTACACCTTC. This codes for CASSPSGLGGYTF.

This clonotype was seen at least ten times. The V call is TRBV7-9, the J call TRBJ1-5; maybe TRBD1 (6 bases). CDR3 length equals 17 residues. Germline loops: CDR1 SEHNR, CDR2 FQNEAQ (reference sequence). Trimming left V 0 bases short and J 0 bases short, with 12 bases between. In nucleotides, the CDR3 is TGTGCCAGCAGCTTAGCCCGGGACACCTATAGCAATCAGCCCCAGCATTTT. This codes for CASSLARDTYSNQPQHF.